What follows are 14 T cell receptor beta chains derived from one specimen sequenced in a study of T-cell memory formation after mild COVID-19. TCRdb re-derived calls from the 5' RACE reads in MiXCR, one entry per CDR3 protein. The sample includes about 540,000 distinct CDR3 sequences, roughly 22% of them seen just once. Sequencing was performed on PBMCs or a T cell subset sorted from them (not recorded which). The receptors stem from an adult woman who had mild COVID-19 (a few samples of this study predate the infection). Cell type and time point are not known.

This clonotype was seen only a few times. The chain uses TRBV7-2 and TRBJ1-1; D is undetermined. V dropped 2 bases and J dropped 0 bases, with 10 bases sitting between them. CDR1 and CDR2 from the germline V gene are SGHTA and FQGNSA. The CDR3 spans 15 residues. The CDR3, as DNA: TGTGCCAGCAGCTTATACGCGACGTTGAACACTGAAGCTTTCTTT. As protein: CASSLYATLNTEAFF.

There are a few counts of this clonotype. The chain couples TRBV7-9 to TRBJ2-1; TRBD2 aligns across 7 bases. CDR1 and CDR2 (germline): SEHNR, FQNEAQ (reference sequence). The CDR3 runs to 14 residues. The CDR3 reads CAYLPWEGWDEQFF. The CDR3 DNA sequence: TGTGCTTACCTCCCCTGGGAGGGTTGGGATGAGCAGTTCTTC.

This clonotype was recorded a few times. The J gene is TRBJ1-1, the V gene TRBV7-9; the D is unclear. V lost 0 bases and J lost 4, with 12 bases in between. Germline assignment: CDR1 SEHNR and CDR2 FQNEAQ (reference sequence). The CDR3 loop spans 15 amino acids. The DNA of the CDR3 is TGTGCCAGCAGCTTAGCGCGAGGGCGGTCCACTGAAGCTTTCTTT. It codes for CASSLARGRSTEAFF.

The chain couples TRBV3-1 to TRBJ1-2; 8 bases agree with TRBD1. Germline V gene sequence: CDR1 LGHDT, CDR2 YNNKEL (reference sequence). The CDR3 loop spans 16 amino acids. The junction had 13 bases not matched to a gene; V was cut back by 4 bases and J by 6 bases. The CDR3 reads CASSPMGQARVDGYTF. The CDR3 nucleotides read TGTGCCAGCAGCCCGATGGGACAGGCGAGGGTTGATGGCTACACCTTC.

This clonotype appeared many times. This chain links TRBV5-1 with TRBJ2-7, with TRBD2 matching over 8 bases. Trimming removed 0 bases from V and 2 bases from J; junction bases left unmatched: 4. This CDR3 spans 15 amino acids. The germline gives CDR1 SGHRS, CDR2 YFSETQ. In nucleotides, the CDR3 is TGCGCCAGCAGCTTGGGCGGGGGGCATACCTACGAGCAGTACTTC. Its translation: CASSLGGGHTYEQYF.

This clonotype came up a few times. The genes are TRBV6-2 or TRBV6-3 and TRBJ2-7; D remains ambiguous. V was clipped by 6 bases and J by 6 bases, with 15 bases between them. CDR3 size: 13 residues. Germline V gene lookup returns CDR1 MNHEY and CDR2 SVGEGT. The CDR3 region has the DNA TGTGCCAGCAGCTCCGGGCTAACTCTCGAGCAGTACTTC. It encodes CASSSGLTLEQYF.

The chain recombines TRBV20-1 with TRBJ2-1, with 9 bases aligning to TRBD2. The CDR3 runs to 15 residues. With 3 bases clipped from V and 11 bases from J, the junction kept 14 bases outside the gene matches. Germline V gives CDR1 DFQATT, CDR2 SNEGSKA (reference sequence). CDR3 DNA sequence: TGCAGTGCTAGCAGACCTAGGGGACTAGCTGGTCAGCAGTTCTTC. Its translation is CSASRPRGLAGQQFF.

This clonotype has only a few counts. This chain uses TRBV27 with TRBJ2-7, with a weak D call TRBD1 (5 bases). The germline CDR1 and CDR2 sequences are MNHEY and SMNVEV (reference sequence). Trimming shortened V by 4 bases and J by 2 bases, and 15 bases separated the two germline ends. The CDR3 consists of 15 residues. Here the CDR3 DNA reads TGTGCCAGCAGTTCCGACAGAATAAGCGCCTACGAGCAGTACTTC. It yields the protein CASSSDRISAYEQYF.

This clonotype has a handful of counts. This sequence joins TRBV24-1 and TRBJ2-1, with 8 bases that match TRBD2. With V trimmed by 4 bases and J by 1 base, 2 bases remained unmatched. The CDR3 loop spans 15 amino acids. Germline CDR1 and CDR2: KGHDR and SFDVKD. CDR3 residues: CATSDPSGSYNEQFF. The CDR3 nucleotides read TGTGCCACCAGTGACCCTAGCGGGTCCTACAATGAGCAGTTCTTC.

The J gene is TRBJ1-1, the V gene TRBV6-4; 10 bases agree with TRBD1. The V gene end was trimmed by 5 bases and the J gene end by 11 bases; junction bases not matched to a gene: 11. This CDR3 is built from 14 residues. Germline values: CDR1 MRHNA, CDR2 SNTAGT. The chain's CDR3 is CASSPGTGAQWAFF. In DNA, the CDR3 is TGTGCCAGCAGTCCCGGGACAGGGGCCCAGTGGGCTTTCTTT.

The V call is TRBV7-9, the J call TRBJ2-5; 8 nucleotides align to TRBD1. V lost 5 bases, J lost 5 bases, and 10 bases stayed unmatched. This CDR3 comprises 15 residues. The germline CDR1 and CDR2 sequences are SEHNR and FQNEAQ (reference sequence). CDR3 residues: CASSRGQGILETQYF. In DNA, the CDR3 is TGTGCCAGCAGCCGCGGACAGGGAATTTTGGAGACCCAGTACTTC.

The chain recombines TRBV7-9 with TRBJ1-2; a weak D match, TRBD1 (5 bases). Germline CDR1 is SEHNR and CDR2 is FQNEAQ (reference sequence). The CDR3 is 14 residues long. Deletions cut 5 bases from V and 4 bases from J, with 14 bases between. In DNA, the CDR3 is TGTGCCAGCAGCGGCGGCCGGGACGGCTATGGCTACACCTTC. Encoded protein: CASSGGRDGYGYTF.

Here the CDR3 reads CASAIWALPGNEQFF. The CDR3 nucleotides are TGTGCCAGCGCTATCTGGGCCCTGCCGGGGAATGAGCAGTTCTTC. This chain uses TRBV7-9 with TRBJ2-1; possible D gene TRBD2, 5 bases. Trimming stripped 8 bases from V and 7 bases from J, with 21 bases between. The CDR3 totals 15 residues. Per germline, CDR1 SEHNR and CDR2 FQNEAQ (reference sequence).

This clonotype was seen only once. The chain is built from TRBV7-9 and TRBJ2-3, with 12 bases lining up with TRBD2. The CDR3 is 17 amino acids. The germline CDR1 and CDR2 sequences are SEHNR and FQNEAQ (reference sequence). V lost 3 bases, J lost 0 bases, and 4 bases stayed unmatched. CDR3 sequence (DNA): TGTGCCAGCAGCTTCGAGACTAGCGGGGGAAGCACAGATACGCAGTATTTT. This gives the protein CASSFETSGGSTDTQYF.